This TCR beta chain was recovered during a study of T cells in localized non-small cell lung cancer. After removal of 3 bases from V and 4 bases from J, the junction contained 1 base not matched to a gene. The germline CDR1 and CDR2 sequences are SGHVS and FNYEAQ. The CDR3 length is 14 residues. Sequencing was performed with immunoSEQ multiplex PCR; in TCRdb, only in-frame clones are kept and a portion is missing. The table shows under 2,500 clones, with 25% to 35% occurring only once. This clone counts as medium-sized (0.01 to 0.1%). The sequences come from normal lung tissue next to the tumor, collected before any cancer treatment. This TCR was recovered from a man aged 35-75 years with stage I lung adenocarcinoma. This chain links TRBV7-6 with TRBJ2-3, with 10 bases lining up with TRBD1. This chain's CDR3 is CASSLTGGADTQYF. DNA for the CDR3: TGTGCCAGCAGCTTGACAGGGGGCGCAGATACGCAGTATTTT.